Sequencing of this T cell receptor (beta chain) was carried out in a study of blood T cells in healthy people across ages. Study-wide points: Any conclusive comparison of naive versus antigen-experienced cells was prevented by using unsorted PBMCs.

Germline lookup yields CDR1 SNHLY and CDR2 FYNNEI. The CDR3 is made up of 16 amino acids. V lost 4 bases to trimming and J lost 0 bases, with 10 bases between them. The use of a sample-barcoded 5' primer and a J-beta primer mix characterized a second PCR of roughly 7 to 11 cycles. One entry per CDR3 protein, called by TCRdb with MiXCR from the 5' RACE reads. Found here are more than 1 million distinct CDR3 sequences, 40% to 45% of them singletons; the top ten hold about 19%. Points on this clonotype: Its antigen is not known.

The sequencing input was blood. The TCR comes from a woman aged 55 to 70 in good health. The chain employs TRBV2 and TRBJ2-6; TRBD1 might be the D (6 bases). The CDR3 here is CASSGNRDSGANVLTF. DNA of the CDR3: TGTGCCAGCAGTGGAAACAGGGACTCTGGGGCCAACGTCCTGACTTTC. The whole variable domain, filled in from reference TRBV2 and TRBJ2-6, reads EPEVTQTPSHQVTQMGQEVILRCVPISNHLYFYWYRQILGQKVEFLVSFYNNEISEKSEIFDDQFSVERPDGSNFTLKIRSTKLEDSAMYFCASSGNRDSGANVLTFGAGSRLTVL.